This TCR beta chain was captured in a study of T cell responses to AZD1222 COVID-19 vaccine. The table came from immunoSEQ multiplex PCR; TCRdb's copy has only in-frame clones and leaves some out. The table includes 100,000 to 130,000 clones, 87% detected once. J gave up 4 bases and V 4 bases, and 8 bases lay outside the gene matches. CDR1 is SGHRS and CDR2 is YFSETQ in the germline V gene. The CDR3 length is 16 residues. Overall study findings and caveats: Reportedly, nearly half of unique spike TCRs recognized epitopes outside B.1.351/B.1.1.7 mutations.

About this clone: The antigen is undetermined.

The V call is TRBV5-1, the J call TRBJ2-3, with 11 bases fitting TRBD2. This TCR came from an adult who received the AZD1222 COVID-19 vaccine. The sample consisted of peripheral blood, taken 28 days after the second AZD1222 dose. CDR3 in amino acids: CASSQRLAGPSDTQYF. As DNA, the CDR3 is TGCGCCAGCAGCCAGCGACTAGCGGGGCCCTCAGATACGCAGTATTTT.